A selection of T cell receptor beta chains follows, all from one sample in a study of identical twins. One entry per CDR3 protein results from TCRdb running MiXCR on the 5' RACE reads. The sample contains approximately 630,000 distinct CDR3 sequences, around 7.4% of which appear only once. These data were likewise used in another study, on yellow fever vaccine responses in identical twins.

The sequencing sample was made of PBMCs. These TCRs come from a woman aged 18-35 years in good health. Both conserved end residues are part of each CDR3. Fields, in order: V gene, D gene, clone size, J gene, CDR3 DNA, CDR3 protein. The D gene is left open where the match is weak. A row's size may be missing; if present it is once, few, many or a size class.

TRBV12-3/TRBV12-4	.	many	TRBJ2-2	TGTGCCAGCAGTTTATTAGTTGGCAGCCGCACCGGGGAGCTGTTTTTT	CASSLLVGSRTGELFF
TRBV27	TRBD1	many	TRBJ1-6	TGTGCCAGCAGTCCCGGGACAGGGTTCCCCCCCCTCCACTTT	CASSPGTGFPPLHF
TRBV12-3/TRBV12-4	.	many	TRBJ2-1	TGTGCCAGCAGTTTAGTTTGGGGGAGCACCTACAATGAGCAGTTCTTC	CASSLVWGSTYNEQFF
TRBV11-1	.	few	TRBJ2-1	TGTGCCAGCAGCTTTATTCGGGGTCCCTCCACCTGGGTATACATAGATGAGCAGTTCTTC	CASSFIRGPSTWVYIDEQFF
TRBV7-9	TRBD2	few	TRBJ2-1	TGTGCCAGCAGCCAATCTTCTCTAGCGGGGGGGCAGCGTGAGCAGTTCTTC	CASSQSSLAGGQREQFF
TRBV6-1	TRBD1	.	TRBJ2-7	TGTGCCTCTACGGATACCGGGACAGTCTCCTACGAGCAGTACTTC	CASTDTGTVSYEQYF
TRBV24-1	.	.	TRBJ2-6	TGTGCCACCAGTAGACCTGGGGCCAACGTCCTGACTTTC	CATSRPGANVLTF
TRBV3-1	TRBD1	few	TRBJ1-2	TGTGCCAGCAGCCAAGGGGCGGGACAGGGGGCGTACGGCTACACCTTC	CASSQGAGQGAYGYTF
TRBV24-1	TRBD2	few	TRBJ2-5	TGTGCCACCAGTGAAAGCGGGGGGAGTCAAGAGACCCAGTACTTC	CATSESGGSQETQYF
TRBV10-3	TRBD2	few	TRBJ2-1	TGTGCCATCAGCAAAGGACTAGGGAGCTCCTACAATGAGCAGTTCTTC	CAISKGLGSSYNEQFF
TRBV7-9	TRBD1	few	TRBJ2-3	TGTGCCAGCAGCCCCGGGACAGGGGAAATCACAGATACGCAGTATTTT	CASSPGTGEITDTQYF
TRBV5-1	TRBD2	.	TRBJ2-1	TGCGCCAGCAGAGGCGCACTAGCGGCTTTATACAATGAGCAGTTCTTC	CASRGALAALYNEQFF
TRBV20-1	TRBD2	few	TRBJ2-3	TGCAGTGCTAGCGAGACCGTCGGGTTGGCTAGCGGGGGGCGGGATACGCAGTATTTT	CSASETVGLASGGRDTQYF
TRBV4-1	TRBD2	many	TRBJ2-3	TGCGCCAGCAGCCAGTTTAGCGGGGCTACGCAGTATTTT	CASSQFSGATQYF
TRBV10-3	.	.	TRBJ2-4	TGTGCCATGGGGAGCGGGGCCAAAAACATTCAGTACTTC	CAMGSGAKNIQYF
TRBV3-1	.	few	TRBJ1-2	TGTGCCAGCAGCCAAGAAACGGGGAACTATGGCTACACCTTC	CASSQETGNYGYTF